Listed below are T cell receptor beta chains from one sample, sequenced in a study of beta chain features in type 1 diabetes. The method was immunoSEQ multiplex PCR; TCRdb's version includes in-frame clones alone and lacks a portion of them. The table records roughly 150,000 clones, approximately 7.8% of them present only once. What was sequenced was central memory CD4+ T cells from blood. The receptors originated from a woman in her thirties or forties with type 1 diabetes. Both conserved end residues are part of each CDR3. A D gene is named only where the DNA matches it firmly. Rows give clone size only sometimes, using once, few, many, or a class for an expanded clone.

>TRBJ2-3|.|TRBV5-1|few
TGCGCCAGCAGCGTGACAGGGACTTGGGATACGCAGTATTTT
CASSVTGTWDTQYF
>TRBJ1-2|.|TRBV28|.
TGTGCCAGCAGTTCGACAGGAGAGGGGTCCTCTGGCTACACCTTC
CASSSTGEGSSGYTF
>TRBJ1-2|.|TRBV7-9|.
TGTGCCAGCAGCTTATCGGGGTTTGTCTATGGCTACACCTTC
CASSLSGFVYGYTF
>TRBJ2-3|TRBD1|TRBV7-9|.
TGTGCCAGTACGGGACAGGCCACGGGAGCAGATACGCAGTATTTT
CASTGQATGADTQYF
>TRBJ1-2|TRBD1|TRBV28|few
TGTGCCAGCTCGTCGGGAGGGGGCGAAAACTATGGCTACACCTTC
CASSSGGGENYGYTF
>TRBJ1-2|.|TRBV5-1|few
TGCGCCAGCAGCTCGGACAAGCCCAACTATGGCTACACCTTC
CASSSDKPNYGYTF
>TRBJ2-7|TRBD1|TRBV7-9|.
TGTGCCAGCAGCATACAGGGGGCGCTAAGGGGTGAGCAGTACTTC
CASSIQGALRGEQYF
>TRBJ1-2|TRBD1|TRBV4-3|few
TGCGCCAGCAGCCACGGGACAGGGGGAAGTACCTTC
CASSHGTGGSTF
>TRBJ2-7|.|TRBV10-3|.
TGTGCCATCAGGAGTAGCACTGCCTACGAGCAGTACTTC
CAIRSSTAYEQYF
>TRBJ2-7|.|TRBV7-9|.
TGTGCCAGCAGCTTCCGAGGCAGGGAAAGGAGTGGGGTCTACGAGCAGTACTTC
CASSFRGRERSGVYEQYF
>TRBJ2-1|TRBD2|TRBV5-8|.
TGTGCCAGCAGCTTGGCCCTAGCGGGAGTCAATGAGCAGTTCTTC
CASSLALAGVNEQFF
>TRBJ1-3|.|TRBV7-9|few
TGTGCCCTTAGAGGGCTGGGCTCTGGAAACACCATATATTTT
CALRGLGSGNTIYF
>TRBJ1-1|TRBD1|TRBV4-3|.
TGCGCCAGCAGCCGCCAGGGACAGGGGGAAGAAGCTTTCTTT
CASSRQGQGEEAFF
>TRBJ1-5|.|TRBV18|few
TGTGCCAGCTCACGCTATGCGGCAGGGGGCAATCAGCCCCAGCATTTT
CASSRYAAGGNQPQHF
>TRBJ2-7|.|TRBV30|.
TGTGCCTGGAGCCCGAACCCCTACGAGCAGTACTTC
CAWSPNPYEQYF
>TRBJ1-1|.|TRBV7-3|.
TGTGCCAGCAGCTTAGGTGGCGGGGGGAACACTGAAGCTTTCTTT
CASSLGGGGNTEAFF
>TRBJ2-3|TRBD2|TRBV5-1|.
TGCGCCAGCAGCTTGGGGGCTAGCGGAAGCACAGATACGCAGTATTTT
CASSLGASGSTDTQYF
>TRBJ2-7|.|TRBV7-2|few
TGTGCCAGCAGCTTAGAGAGGGGGTCCTACGAGCAGTACTTC
CASSLERGSYEQYF
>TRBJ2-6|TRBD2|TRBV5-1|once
TGCGCCAGCAGGGTTCTAGCGGGAATCTCTGGGGCCAACGTCCTGACTTTC
CASRVLAGISGANVLTF
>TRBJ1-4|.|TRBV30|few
TGTGCCGGCAAACAGGGTGGAACTGAAAAACTGTTTTTT
CAGKQGGTEKLFF
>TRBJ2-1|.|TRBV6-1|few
TGTGCCAGCAGTCCGACAGGCCTCAGGGAGCAGTTCTTC
CASSPTGLREQFF
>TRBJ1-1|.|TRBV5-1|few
TGCGCCAGCAGCTTGGGCGGGGGGGGAAACACTGAAGCTTTCTTT
CASSLGGGGNTEAFF